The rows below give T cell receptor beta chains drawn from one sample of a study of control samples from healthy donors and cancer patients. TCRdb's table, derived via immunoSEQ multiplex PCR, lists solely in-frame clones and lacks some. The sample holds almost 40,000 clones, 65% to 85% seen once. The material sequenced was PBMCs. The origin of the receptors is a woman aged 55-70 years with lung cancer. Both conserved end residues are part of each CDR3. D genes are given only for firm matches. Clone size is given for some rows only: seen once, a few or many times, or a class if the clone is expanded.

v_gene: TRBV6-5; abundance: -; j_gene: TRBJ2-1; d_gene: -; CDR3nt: TGTGCCAGCAGCCGGGACTTGTTGGATGAGCAGTTCTTC; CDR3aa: CASSRDLLDEQFF
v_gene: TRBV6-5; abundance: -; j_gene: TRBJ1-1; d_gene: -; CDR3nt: TGTGCCAGCAGTTACTCCACAGGGTTAGACACTGAAGCTTTCTTT; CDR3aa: CASSYSTGLDTEAFF
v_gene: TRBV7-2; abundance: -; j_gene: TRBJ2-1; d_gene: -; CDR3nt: TGTGCCAGCAGTAAGTTTAACAATGAGCAGTTCTTC; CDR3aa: CASSKFNNEQFF
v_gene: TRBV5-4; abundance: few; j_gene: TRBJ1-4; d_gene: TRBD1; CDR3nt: TGTGCCAGCAGCTTCCAGGGGGCGAGTGAAAAACTGTTTTTT; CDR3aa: CASSFQGASEKLFF
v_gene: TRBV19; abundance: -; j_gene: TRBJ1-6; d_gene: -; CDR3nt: TGTGCCAGTACCCCGCGGGCTCCTAACTCACCCCTCCACTTT; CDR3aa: CASTPRAPNSPLHF
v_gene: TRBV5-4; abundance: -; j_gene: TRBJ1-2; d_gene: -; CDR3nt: TGTGCCAGCAGCTTGGGTAACGGAGGCTACTATGGCTACACCTTC; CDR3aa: CASSLGNGGYYGYTF
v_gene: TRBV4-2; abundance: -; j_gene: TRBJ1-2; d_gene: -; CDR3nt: TGTGCCAGCAGCCAAGATGGAGGTGCGGACTATGGCTACACCTTC; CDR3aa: CASSQDGGADYGYTF
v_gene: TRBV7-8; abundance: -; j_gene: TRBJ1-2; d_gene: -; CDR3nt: TGTGCCAGCAGCTTAGCGCGAGGACACTATGGCTACACCTTC; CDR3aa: CASSLARGHYGYTF
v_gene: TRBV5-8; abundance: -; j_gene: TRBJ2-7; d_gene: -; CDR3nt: TGTGCCAGCAGCCCCCTCGACACCTTCTACGAGCAGTACTTC; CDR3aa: CASSPLDTFYEQYF
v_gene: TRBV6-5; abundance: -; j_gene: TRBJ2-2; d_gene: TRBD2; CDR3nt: TGTGCCAGCAGTTTAAGGGGAGGGCCCAACACCGGGGAGCTGTTTTTT; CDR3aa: CASSLRGGPNTGELFF
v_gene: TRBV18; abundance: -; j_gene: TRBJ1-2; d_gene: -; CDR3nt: TGTGCCAGCTCATGGGGATACTATGGCTACACCTTC; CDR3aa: CASSWGYYGYTF
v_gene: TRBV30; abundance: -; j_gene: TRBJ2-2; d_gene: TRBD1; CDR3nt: TGTGCCTGGAAGGGACAGGTGAACACCGGGGAGCTGTTTTTT; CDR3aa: CAWKGQVNTGELFF
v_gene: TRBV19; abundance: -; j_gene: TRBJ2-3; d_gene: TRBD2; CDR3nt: TGTGCCAGTAGTATAACTAGCGGAGGCGCAGATACGCAGTATTTT; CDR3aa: CASSITSGGADTQYF
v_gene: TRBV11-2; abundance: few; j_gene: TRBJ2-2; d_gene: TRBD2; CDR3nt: TGTGCCAGCAGCTTGAGTGTCTTGGGGGAGGGCGGGGAGCTGTTTTTT; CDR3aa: CASSLSVLGEGGELFF
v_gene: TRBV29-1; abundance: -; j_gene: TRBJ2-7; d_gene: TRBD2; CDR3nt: TGCAGCGTTGAAGTGTCTGGGGGGGATGAGCAGTACTTC; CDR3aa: CSVEVSGGDEQYF
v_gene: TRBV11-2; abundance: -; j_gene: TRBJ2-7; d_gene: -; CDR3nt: TGTGCCAGCAGCCCGGGGCGCGAGCAGTACTTC; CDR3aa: CASSPGREQYF
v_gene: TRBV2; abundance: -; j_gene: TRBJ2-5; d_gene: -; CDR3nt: TGTGCCAGCATCATGAGCGCTTGGGAGACCCAGTACTTC; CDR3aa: CASIMSAWETQYF
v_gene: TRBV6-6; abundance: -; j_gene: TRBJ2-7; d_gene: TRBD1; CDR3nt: TGTGCCAGCAGACAGGGACAGTCCTTCTACGAGCAGTACTTC; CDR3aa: CASRQGQSFYEQYF
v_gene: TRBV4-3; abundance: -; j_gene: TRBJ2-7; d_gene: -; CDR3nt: TGCGCCAGCAGCCAAGATGTCGGGCCAAGCTACGAGCAGTACTTC; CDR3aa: CASSQDVGPSYEQYF
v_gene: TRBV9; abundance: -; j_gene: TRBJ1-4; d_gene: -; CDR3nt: TGTGCCAGCAGCCCCCGGGGGCCAAATAATGAAAAACTGTTTTTT; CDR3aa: CASSPRGPNNEKLFF
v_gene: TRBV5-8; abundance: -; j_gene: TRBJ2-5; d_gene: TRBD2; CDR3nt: TGTGCCAGCAGCTTGATCGGCGGGAGGGAAGAGACCCAGTACTTC; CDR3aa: CASSLIGGREETQYF
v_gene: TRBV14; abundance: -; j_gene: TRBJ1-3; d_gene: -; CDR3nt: TGTGCCAGCAGCATCCTAGCGGGAGCTGGAAACACCATATATTTT; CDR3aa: CASSILAGAGNTIYF
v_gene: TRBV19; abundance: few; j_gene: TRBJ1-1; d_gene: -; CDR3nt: TGTGCCAGTAGTATGGTGATGGGGAACACTGAAGCTTTCTTT; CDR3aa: CASSMVMGNTEAFF
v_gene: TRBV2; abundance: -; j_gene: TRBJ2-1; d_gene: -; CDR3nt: TGTGCCAGCAGATCCCGGGAAGGAGGGAATGAGCAGTTCTTC; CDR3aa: CASRSREGGNEQFF
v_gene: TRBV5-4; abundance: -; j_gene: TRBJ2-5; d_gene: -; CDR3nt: TGTGCCAGCAGCTTGGCTGACCAAGAGACCCAGTACTTC; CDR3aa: CASSLADQETQYF
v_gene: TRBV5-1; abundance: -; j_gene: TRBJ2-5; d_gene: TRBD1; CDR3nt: TGCGCCAGCAGCTTGGGGAAAACAGGGGGCCAAGAGACCCAGTACTTC; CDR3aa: CASSLGKTGGQETQYF
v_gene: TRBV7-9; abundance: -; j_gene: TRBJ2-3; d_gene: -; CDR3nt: TGTGCCAGCGGGACATCGATTAGCACAGATACGCAGTATTTT; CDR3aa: CASGTSISTDTQYF
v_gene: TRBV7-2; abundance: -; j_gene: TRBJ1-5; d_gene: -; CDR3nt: TGTGCCAGCAGCATTGAGCGTAGCAATCAGCCCCAGCATTTT; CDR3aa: CASSIERSNQPQHF
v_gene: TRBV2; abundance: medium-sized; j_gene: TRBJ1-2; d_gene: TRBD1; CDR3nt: TGTGCCAGCAGGGGGGACAGGCTTGGTAGCTACACCTTC; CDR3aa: CASRGDRLGSYTF
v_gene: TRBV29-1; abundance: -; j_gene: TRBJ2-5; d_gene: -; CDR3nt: TGCAGCGTTGTTGACGGGCTTAGGCAAGAGACCCAGTACTTC; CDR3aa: CSVVDGLRQETQYF
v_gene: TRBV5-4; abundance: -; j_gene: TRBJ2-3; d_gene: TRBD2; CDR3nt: TGTGCCAGCAGCTCCTTAGCGGGAGGAGCAGATACGCAGTATTTT; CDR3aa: CASSSLAGGADTQYF
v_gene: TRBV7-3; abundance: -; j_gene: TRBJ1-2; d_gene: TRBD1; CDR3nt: TGTGCCAGCAGCTCGGGACAGGTGATAGGCTACACCTTC; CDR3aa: CASSSGQVIGYTF
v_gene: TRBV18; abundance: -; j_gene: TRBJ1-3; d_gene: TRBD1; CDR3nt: TGTGCCAGCTCACTGAATCGGGACAGAGCCTCTGGAAACACCATATATTTT; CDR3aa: CASSLNRDRASGNTIYF
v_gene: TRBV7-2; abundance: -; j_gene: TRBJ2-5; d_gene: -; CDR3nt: TGTGCCAGCAGCTTAGCCGGCTTTCCGACCCAGTACTTC; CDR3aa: CASSLAGFPTQYF